This is a list of T cell receptor beta chains from one sample in a study of cytomegalovirus exposure and HLA in healthy donors. TCRdb keeps only in-frame clones here, not all; method: immunoSEQ multiplex PCR. Of under 200,000 clones in the sample, 73% were seen once. The sample taken for sequencing was PBMCs. All receptors come from a woman between 18 and 29 years old in good health and CMV-seropositive. The CDR3 runs from the conserved cysteine through the conserved F or W. The order of the fields is V gene, J gene, D gene, CDR3 protein. D genes are given only for firm matches.

v_call: TRBV28
j_call: TRBJ2-7
d_call: TRBD2
cdr3_aa: CATGGGEGNEQYF

v_call: TRBV9
j_call: TRBJ2-5
d_call: NA
cdr3_aa: CASSVGDRWETQYF

v_call: TRBV9
j_call: TRBJ2-7
d_call: TRBD1
cdr3_aa: CASSAGTGGAYEQYF

v_call: TRBV19
j_call: TRBJ1-3
d_call: NA
cdr3_aa: CASSIDGLAQGNTIYF

v_call: TRBV29-1
j_call: TRBJ2-5
d_call: TRBD2
cdr3_aa: CSVEEGLVAGGSQETQYF

v_call: TRBV6-6
j_call: TRBJ1-2
d_call: NA
cdr3_aa: CASSYSSGPYGYTF

v_call: TRBV5-8
j_call: TRBJ2-7
d_call: TRBD1
cdr3_aa: CASNTRDSPYEQYF

v_call: TRBV19
j_call: TRBJ1-5
d_call: TRBD1
cdr3_aa: CASSIAARGHQPQHF

v_call: TRBV7-9
j_call: TRBJ2-7
d_call: TRBD2
cdr3_aa: CASSLRTSGTYEQYF

v_call: TRBV27
j_call: TRBJ1-1
d_call: TRBD1
cdr3_aa: CASSTRQGEAFF

v_call: TRBV5-5
j_call: TRBJ2-7
d_call: TRBD1
cdr3_aa: CASSTTGWYEQYF

v_call: TRBV28
j_call: TRBJ2-7
d_call: NA
cdr3_aa: CASSWSSYEQYF

v_call: TRBV6-1
j_call: TRBJ1-4
d_call: TRBD1
cdr3_aa: CASSEGQGYEKLFF

v_call: TRBV11-1
j_call: TRBJ2-2
d_call: TRBD2
cdr3_aa: CASSLIAGGNTGELFF

v_call: TRBV2
j_call: TRBJ2-1
d_call: TRBD1
cdr3_aa: CASSEPRDREINEQFF

v_call: TRBV6-6
j_call: TRBJ2-5
d_call: NA
cdr3_aa: CASSYAEGGRETQYF

v_call: TRBV5-1
j_call: TRBJ2-7
d_call: NA
cdr3_aa: CASSVMGHTYEQYF

v_call: TRBV5-6
j_call: TRBJ2-5
d_call: TRBD1
cdr3_aa: CASSLGGPGQGGETQYF

v_call: TRBV7-3
j_call: TRBJ2-3
d_call: NA
cdr3_aa: CASSSLGVADTQYF

v_call: TRBV5-4
j_call: TRBJ1-2
d_call: TRBD1
cdr3_aa: CASSPGTGGNYGYTF

v_call: TRBV13
j_call: NA
d_call: NA
cdr3_aa: CASSYSSGSNEQYF

v_call: TRBV27
j_call: TRBJ2-7
d_call: NA
cdr3_aa: CASSLYSVSRVYEQYF

v_call: TRBV5-1
j_call: TRBJ2-2
d_call: TRBD1
cdr3_aa: CASSRGTSPGGNTGELFF

v_call: TRBV7-8
j_call: TRBJ1-1
d_call: NA
cdr3_aa: CASSARGNTEAFF

v_call: TRBV7-9
j_call: TRBJ2-7
d_call: NA
cdr3_aa: CSSSLKGYYEQYF

v_call: TRBV6-6
j_call: TRBJ2-7
d_call: NA
cdr3_aa: CASSYESGDLYEQYF

v_call: TRBV19
j_call: TRBJ2-1
d_call: NA
cdr3_aa: CASIEFPGNEQFF